These T cell receptor beta chains were read from a single sample in a study of a mutant IDH1 vaccine in newly diagnosed glioma. These receptors' antigens are unknown. Generated by immunoSEQ multiplex PCR, the TCRdb table keeps only in-frame clones and is missing some. This sample yields 40,000 to 50,000 clones, of which 85% to 90% are seen a single time; roughly 1.5% belongs to the top ten. The sample in question was PBMCs, obtained from a glioma patient whose treatment included an IDH1 peptide vaccine. Receptors originate from a man aged 35-49 years with glioma. The CDR3 runs from the conserved cysteine through the conserved F or W. D genes are given only for firm matches. Rows may omit the clone size; those that give it use once, few, many or a size class.

d_call j_call clone_size v_call cdr3_aa cdr3_nt
. TRBJ2-1 once TRBV11-3 CASSLDGEAEQFF TGTGCCAGCAGCTTAGATGGGGAGGCTGAGCAGTTCTTC
. TRBJ2-5 . TRBV30 CAWSVHRLASETQYF TGTGCCTGGAGTGTACATCGGCTAGCTTCAGAGACCCAGTACTTC
. TRBJ2-3 once TRBV9 CASSVGVDTQYF TGTGCCAGCAGCGTGGGGGTAGATACGCAGTATTTT
. TRBJ1-2 . TRBV4-1 CASSQGLGGYTF TGCGCCAGCAGCCAAGGTCTGGGGGGCTACACCTTC
. TRBJ1-1 once TRBV19 CASRPNRAGTEAFF TGTGCCAGTAGGCCGAACAGGGCCGGCACTGAAGCTTTCTTT
TRBD1 TRBJ2-2 . TRBV7-8 CASSFGQGWGGELFF TGTGCCAGCAGCTTCGGACAGGGTTGGGGCGGGGAGCTGTTTTTT
TRBD2 TRBJ2-1 once TRBV5-4 CASSLVAGPYNEQFF TGTGCCAGCAGCTTGGTAGCGGGGCCCTACAATGAGCAGTTCTTC
. TRBJ1-5 . TRBV27 CASSSEGLLNQPQHF TGTGCCAGCAGTTCGGAGGGGCTACTTAATCAGCCCCAGCATTTT
. TRBJ2-2 once TRBV4-3 CASSQDHVDGRTNTGELFF TGCGCCAGCAGCCAAGATCACGTCGACGGGAGAACGAACACCGGGGAGCTGTTTTTT
TRBD1 TRBJ2-2 . TRBV28 CASRLRLTGGYTGELFF TGTGCCAGCAGGCTTCGATTGACAGGGGGCTACACCGGGGAGCTGTTTTTT
TRBD1 TRBJ2-2 . TRBV9 CASSVHRGQSGELFF TGTGCCAGCAGCGTGCACAGGGGGCAGAGCGGGGAGCTGTTTTTT
. TRBJ2-6 . TRBV10-3 CAISDRQLGPPGANVLTF TGTGCCATCAGTGACAGGCAGCTCGGGCCCCCGGGGGCCAACGTCCTGACTTTC
. TRBJ1-6 . TRBV11-1 CASSPGGYNSPLHF TGTGCCAGCAGCCCCGGAGGGTATAATTCACCCCTCCACTTT
. TRBJ1-5 . TRBV19 CASRRQNQPQHF TGTGCCAGTAGGCGACAAAATCAGCCCCAGCATTTT
. TRBJ2-5 . TRBV5-5 CASSPGPTETQYF TGTGCCAGCAGCCCCGGGCCAACTGAGACCCAGTACTTC
. TRBJ1-4 . TRBV19 CASSKQTGGNEKLFF TGTGCCAGTAGTAAACAGACAGGAGGTAATGAAAAACTGTTTTTT
TRBD2 TRBJ2-7 . TRBV6-6 CASSYPLTGGEEEQYF TGTGCCAGCAGTTACCCTCTTACGGGAGGAGAAGAAGAGCAGTACTTC
. TRBJ1-1 . TRBV7-3 CASSLRADSTEAFF TGTGCCAGCAGCTTAAGGGCGGACAGCACTGAAGCTTTCTTT
. TRBJ1-1 medium-sized TRBV4-2 CASSPWGGAENTEAFF TGTGCCAGCAGCCCCTGGGGGGGGGCGGAGAACACTGAAGCTTTCTTT
TRBD1 TRBJ1-3 once TRBV10-3 CAIRGTGPLSGNTIYF TGTGCCATCAGGGGGACAGGTCCCTTATCTGGAAACACCATATATTTT
. TRBJ1-1 . TRBV6-4 CASTGNTEAFF TGTGCCAGCACAGGGAACACTGAAGCTTTCTTT
. TRBJ2-5 . TRBV4-3 CASSQNPTGETQYF TGCGCCAGCAGCCAAAATCCCACCGGGGAGACCCAGTACTTC
TRBD2 TRBJ2-3 . TRBV10-3 CAISESRTSGRTDTQYF TGTGCCATCAGTGAGTCGAGGACTAGCGGGAGGACAGATACGCAGTATTTT
. TRBJ1-1 . TRBV27 CASSPRGYTEAFF TGTGCCAGCAGTCCCCGGGGGTACACTGAAGCTTTCTTT
. TRBJ2-5 . TRBV29-1 CSVEVMGRGQGETQYF TGCAGCGTTGAAGTGATGGGCAGGGGCCAAGGGGAGACCCAGTACTTC
. TRBJ2-5 . TRBV7-9 CASSPAREQETQYF TGTGCCAGCAGCCCCGCGAGGGAGCAAGAGACCCAGTACTTC
. TRBJ2-7 few TRBV5-8 CASSRHRVNSYEQYF TGTGCCAGCAGCCGACACAGGGTCAACTCCTACGAGCAGTACTTC
. TRBJ2-6 . TRBV5-1 CASSPTGYSGANVLTF TGCGCCAGCAGCCCTACCGGGTACTCTGGGGCCAACGTCCTGACTTTC
. TRBJ1-5 . TRBV21-1 CASSHEGLDQPQHF TGTGCCAGCAGCCACGAGGGTCTGGATCAGCCCCAGCATTTT
. TRBJ1-1 . TRBV6-1 CASSIPGREEAFF TGTGCCAGCAGTATTCCGGGACGCGAGGAGGCTTTCTTT
TRBD1 TRBJ1-5 . TRBV2 CASSESQGAGQPQHF TGTGCCAGCAGTGAGAGCCAGGGGGCTGGGCAGCCCCAGCATTTT
. TRBJ2-2 . TRBV2 CASRRQGGGTGELFF TGTGCCAGCAGGCGGCAGGGTGGGGGCACCGGGGAGCTGTTTTTT
. TRBJ1-2 . TRBV27 CASSSDRIRGYTF TGTGCCAGCAGTTCAGACAGAATTCGGGGCTACACCTTC
TRBD1 TRBJ1-6 . TRBV28 CASSPTGDNSPLHF TGTGCCAGCAGCCCGACAGGGGATAATTCACCCCTCCACTTT
TRBD2 TRBJ2-5 . TRBV4-2 CASSQDGPSGKLTQYF TGTGCCAGCAGCCAAGATGGGCCTAGCGGGAAATTGACCCAGTACTTC
TRBD1 TRBJ2-2 once TRBV4-3 CASSQERTGFPGELFF TGCGCCAGCAGCCAAGAGAGGACAGGGTTTCCCGGGGAGCTGTTTTTT
TRBD2 TRBJ2-3 . TRBV5-4 CASSTSGGSTDTQYF TGTGCCAGCAGCACTAGCGGGGGCAGCACAGATACGCAGTATTTT
TRBD2 TRBJ2-7 once TRBV7-3 CASSPGPIAGVNEQYF TGTGCCAGCAGCCCCGGCCCCATAGCGGGAGTGAACGAGCAGTACTTC
TRBD1 TRBJ2-3 . TRBV6-1 CASSKQGDTQYF TGTGCCAGCAGTAAACAGGGGGATACGCAGTATTTT
. TRBJ1-1 . TRBV7-6 CASSFEGRNTEAFF TGTGCCAGCAGCTTTGAGGGGCGGAACACTGAAGCTTTCTTT
TRBD2 TRBJ2-6 once TRBV15 CATSRGAGRPSSGANVLTF TGTGCCACCAGCAGAGGAGCGGGACGGCCGAGCTCTGGGGCCAACGTCCTGACTTTC
TRBD1 TRBJ1-2 . TRBV6-1 CASSEGDRGYGYTF TGTGCCAGCAGTGAAGGGGACAGGGGTTACGGCTACACCTTC
. TRBJ1-1 . TRBV5-6 CASSLTGGGTEAFF TGTGCCAGCAGCTTAACCGGGGGCGGCACTGAAGCTTTCTTT
. TRBJ2-1 . TRBV19 CATLEGSLFF TGTGCCACCCTTGAGGGATCCTTGTTCTTC
. TRBJ1-5 . TRBV25-1 CASSATGSNQPQHF TGTGCCAGCAGTGCCACGGGCTCTAATCAGCCCCAGCATTTT
. TRBJ1-6 . TRBV6-1 CASSEGGQGNSPLHF TGTGCCAGCAGTGAAGGGGGCCAGGGGAATTCACCCCTCCACTTT